Below, 17 T cell receptor beta chains from the same sample are listed, as sequenced in a study of molecular identifiers for immune sequencing clone quantification. TCRdb analysed the PCR reads with MiXCR anew, one entry per CDR3 protein. Altogether under 650,000 distinct CDR3 sequences are present, 15% to 20% being singletons, with the ten largest covering around 0.9%. The sequencing sample was made of naive CD8+ T cells from blood, with Jurkat cell RNA spiked in. Documented subset: FACS-sorted CD8+CD4-CCR7+CD45RA+ naive T cells. The origin of the receptors is a human donor in good health. Some libraries in this study had Jurkat cell RNA spiked in.

Remarks on this clonotype: A read error may account for a junction end that differs from germline. The rearrangement joins TRBV7-2 to TRBJ2-7; 9 positions agree with TRBD2. The CDR3 covers 14 residues. Germline CDR1 is SGHTA and CDR2 is FQGNSA. This chain's CDR3 is CANSESGGFYEQYF. CDR3 nucleotide sequence: TGTGCCAACAGCGAAAGCGGGGGGTTTTACGAGCAGTACTTC.

The rearrangement uses TRBV19 and TRBJ1-3; D remains unclear. The CDR3 extends over 13 amino acids. V lost 6 bases to trimming and J lost 0 bases, with 6 bases between them. The germline V gene has CDR1 LNHDA and CDR2 SQIVND (reference sequence). DNA for the CDR3: TGTGCCAGTAGCTACGACTCTGGAAACACCATATATTTT. It yields the protein CASSYDSGNTIYF.

This chain uses TRBV19 with TRBJ2-2; TRBD2 agrees at 7 bases. Unmatched junction bases numbered 8, after V lost 3 bases and J lost 7 bases. The CDR3 runs 15 residues. Looked up from germline, CDR1 is LNHDA and CDR2 is SQIVND (reference sequence). CDR3 loop: CASSIGGRGVGELFF. The CDR3 DNA sequence: TGTGCCAGTAGTATCGGAGGGAGGGGAGTCGGGGAGCTGTTTTTT.

In its sample, this clonotype was seen a few times. CDR3 in amino acids: CASSQEPTSTNEKLFF. The CDR3 DNA follows: TGCGCCAGCAGCCAAGAGCCAACATCAACTAATGAAAAACTGTTTTTT. This chain uses TRBV4-3 with TRBJ1-4, with D uncertain. CDR1 is LGHNA and CDR2 is YSLEER in the germline V gene. V was pared by 0 bases and J by 0 bases, with 8 bases between. The CDR3 has 16 amino acids.

This chain connects TRBV29-1 to TRBJ2-1, with 9 bases identical to TRBD2. In germline, CDR1 is SQVTM, CDR2 ANQGSEA. This CDR3 is built from 14 residues. Trimming removed 6 bases from V and 11 bases from J; junction bases left unmatched: 14. CDR3 coding DNA: TGCAGCGTCACAATAGCGGGAGAGCCGTATAAGCAGTTCTTC. It yields the protein CSVTIAGEPYKQFF.

This clonotype was found a few times. The chain combines TRBV7-8 with TRBJ1-6; D not certain. This CDR3 region has 17 residues. Germline CDR1 SGHVS, CDR2 FQNEAQ. The V end was cut by 5 bases, the J end by 4 bases, with 18 bases between. The CDR3 DNA is TGTGCCAGCAGCCTAGGGTTCCCCCGAGGTTATAATTCACCCCTCCACTTT. Amino acid sequence: CASSLGFPRGYNSPLHF.

The V and J genes are TRBV6-5 and TRBJ2-3; 7 bases are a match to TRBD2. Looked up from germline, CDR1 is MNHEY and CDR2 is SVGAGI. The CDR3 has 16 amino acids. V dropped 0 bases and J dropped 5; count of bases not matched to a gene: 8. CDR3 nucleotide sequence: TGTGCCAGCAGTTACTCGGGTACTCGCGGGGGAGATACGCAGTATTTT. It specifies CASSYSGTRGGDTQYF.

A remark on this clonotype: The junction departs from the called germline gene at one end, perhaps through a read error. The rearrangement uses TRBV5-1 and TRBJ2-1, with 8 bases identical to TRBD2. This CDR3 contains 15 residues. Germline V gene sequence: CDR1 SGHRS, CDR2 YFSETQ. CDR3 coding DNA: TGCGCCAGCAGCTTAGAGCGGGGGCCCTACAATGAGCAGTCCTTC. Its translation is CASSLERGPYNEQSF. Based on the CDR3 plus reference TRBV5-1 and TRBJ2-1, the full variable domain is KAGVTQTPRYLIKTRGQQVTLSCSPISGHRSVSWYQQTPGQGLQFLFEYFSETQRNKGNFPGRFSGRQFSNSRSEMNVSTLELGDSALYLCASSLERGPYNEQSFGPGTRLTVL.

This clonotype was recorded many times. The chain uses TRBV18 and TRBJ2-7; D possibly corresponds to TRBD2 (7 bases). V lost 0 bases and J lost 5, with 11 bases in between. Germline V lookup: CDR1 KGHSH, CDR2 LQKENI. The CDR3 is made up of 14 amino acids. CDR3 nucleotide sequence: TGTGCCAGCTCACCACCGGCGGGGGCCCACGAGCAGTACTTC. As protein: CASSPPAGAHEQYF.

The chain is built from TRBV7-9 and TRBJ2-7, with 7 positions matching TRBD1. The CDR3 covers 17 residues. CDR1 is SEHNR, CDR2 FQNEAQ, per germline (reference sequence). Trimming cost V 5 bases and J 5 bases; bases outside gene matches: 18. DNA of the CDR3: TGTGCCAGCAGCCTATCCCCGGTACAGGGGAGTCAGGACGAGCAGTACTTC. The encoded protein is CASSLSPVQGSQDEQYF.

Turning to this clonotype: A much larger clone lies one base from this, so it may be a read error. The chain has TRBV19 and TRBJ2-3; D is possibly TRBD2 (5 bases). The CDR3 has 15 residues. Germline V gene lookup returns CDR1 LNHDA and CDR2 SQIVND (reference sequence). CDR3 DNA: TGTGCCAGAAGTAGTTTAGCGACGTCCACAGATACGCAGTATTTT. It is translated as CARSSLATSTDTQYF.

In its sample, this clonotype was seen many times. Here the CDR3 reads CASSPVGREAFF. CDR3 DNA: TGTGCCAGCAGCCCGGTAGGCCGTGAAGCTTTCTTT. This sequence joins TRBV27 and TRBJ1-1; D unclear. The V gene's germline CDR1 is MNHEY and CDR2 SMNVEV (reference sequence). With 6 bases removed from V and 7 bases from J, the gap between germline ends came to 12 bases. This CDR3 has 12 amino acids.

Points on this clonotype: With a much larger clone just one base away, this may be a read error. The CDR3 reads CASSQDRGIGAEAFF. Here the CDR3 DNA reads TGCGCCAGCAGCCAAGACCGGGGAATAGGCGCTGAAGCTTTCTTT. The rearrangement uses TRBV4-1 and TRBJ1-1; D not certain. The CDR3 sequence is 15 residues long. Trimming cost V 0 bases and J 6 bases, with 14 bases left between them. Germline CDR1 and CDR2: MGHRA and YSYEKL.

At least ten counts were recorded for this clonotype. V usage is TRBV29-1 and J usage is TRBJ2-7; D might be TRBD1 (7 bases). CDR3 size: 12 residues. V lost 5 bases and J lost 5, with 13 bases in between. CDR1 and CDR2 from the germline V gene are SQVTM and ANQGSEA. The CDR3 spells CSVLGGGHEQYF. Here the CDR3 DNA reads TGCAGCGTTCTTGGAGGGGGCCACGAGCAGTACTTC.

This clonotype appeared many times. The J gene is TRBJ2-3, the V gene TRBV7-9; D tentatively fits TRBD1 or TRBD2 (5 bases each). The CDR3 sequence is 14 residues long. V lost 5 bases, J lost 0 bases, and 9 bases lay in between. The germline V gene has CDR1 SEHNR and CDR2 FQNEAQ (reference sequence). In DNA, the CDR3 is TGTGCCAGCAGCACCTGGGACAGCACAGATACGCAGTATTTT. Translated, it gives CASSTWDSTDTQYF.

Regarding this clonotype: The conserved phenylalanine or tryptophan normally closing the CDR3 is absent here, so this likely arose from a read error. Written as DNA, the CDR3 is TGCGCCAGCGGCCTTTGGGTCGCAGATACGCAGTATCTT. This gives the protein CASGLWVADTQYL. The chain carries TRBV4-1 and TRBJ2-3, with D unclear. Germline V CDR1 and CDR2: MGHRA, YSYEKL. V gave up 8 bases and J gave up 4 bases, with 13 bases separating them. The CDR3 covers 13 residues.

This clonotype was recorded many times. The gene calls are TRBV25-1 and TRBJ1-5, with D tentatively TRBD1 (5 bases). Germline assignment: CDR1 MGHDK and CDR2 SYGVNS. V dropped 4 bases and J dropped 7 bases, with 17 bases sitting between them. The CDR3 length is 15 residues. The CDR3 DNA reads as TGTGCCAGCAGTGTGGGCGGTGAGGGGCCGCAGCCCCAGCATTTT. The encoded protein is CASSVGGEGPQPQHF.